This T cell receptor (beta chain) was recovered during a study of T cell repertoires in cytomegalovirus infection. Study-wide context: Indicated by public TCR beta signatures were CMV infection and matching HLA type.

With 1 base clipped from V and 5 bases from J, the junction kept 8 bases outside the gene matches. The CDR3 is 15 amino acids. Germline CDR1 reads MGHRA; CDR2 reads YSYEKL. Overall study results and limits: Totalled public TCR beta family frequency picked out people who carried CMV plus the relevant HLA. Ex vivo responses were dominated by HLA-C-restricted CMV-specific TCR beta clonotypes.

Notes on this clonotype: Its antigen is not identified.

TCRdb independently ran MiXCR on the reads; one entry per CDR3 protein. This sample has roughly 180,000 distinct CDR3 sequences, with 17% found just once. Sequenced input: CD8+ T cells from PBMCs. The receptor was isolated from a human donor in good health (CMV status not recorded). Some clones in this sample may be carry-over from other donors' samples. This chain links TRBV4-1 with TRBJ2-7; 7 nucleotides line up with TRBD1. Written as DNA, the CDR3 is TGCGCCAGCAGCCAAGGGACAGGATTGGTTGACGAGCAGTACTTC. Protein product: CASSQGTGLVDEQYF.